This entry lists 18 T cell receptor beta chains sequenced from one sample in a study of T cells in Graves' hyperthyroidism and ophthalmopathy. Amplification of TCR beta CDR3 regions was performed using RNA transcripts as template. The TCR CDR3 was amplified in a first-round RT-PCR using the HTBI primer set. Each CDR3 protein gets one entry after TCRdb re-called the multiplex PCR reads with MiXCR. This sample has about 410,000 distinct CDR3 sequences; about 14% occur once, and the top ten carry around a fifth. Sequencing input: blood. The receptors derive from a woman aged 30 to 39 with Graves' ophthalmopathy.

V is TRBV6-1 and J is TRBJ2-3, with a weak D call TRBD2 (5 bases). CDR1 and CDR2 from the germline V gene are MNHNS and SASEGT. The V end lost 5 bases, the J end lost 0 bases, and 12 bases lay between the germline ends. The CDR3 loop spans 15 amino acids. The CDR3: CASSPEGASTDTQYF. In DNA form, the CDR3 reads TGTGCCAGCAGTCCAGAGGGTGCCAGCACAGATACGCAGTATTTT.

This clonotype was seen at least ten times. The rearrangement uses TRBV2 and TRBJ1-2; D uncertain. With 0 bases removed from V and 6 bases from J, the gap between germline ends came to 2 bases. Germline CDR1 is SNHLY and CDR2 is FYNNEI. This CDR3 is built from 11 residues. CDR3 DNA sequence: TGTGCCAGCAGTGAAGCCCATGGCTACACCTTC. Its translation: CASSEAHGYTF.

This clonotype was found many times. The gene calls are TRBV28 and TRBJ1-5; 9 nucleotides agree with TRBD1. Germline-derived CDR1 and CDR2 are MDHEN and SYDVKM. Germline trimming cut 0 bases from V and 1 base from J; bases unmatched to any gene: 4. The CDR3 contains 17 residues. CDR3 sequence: CASSLWAGQGSNQPQHF. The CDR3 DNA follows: TGTGCCAGCAGTTTATGGGCAGGACAGGGGAGCAATCAGCCCCAGCATTTT.

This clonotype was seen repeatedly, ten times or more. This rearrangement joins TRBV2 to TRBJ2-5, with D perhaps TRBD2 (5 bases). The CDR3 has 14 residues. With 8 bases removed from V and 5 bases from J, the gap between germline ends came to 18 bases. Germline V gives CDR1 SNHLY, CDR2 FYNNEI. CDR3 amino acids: CASLDREGSETQYF. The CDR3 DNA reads TGTGCCAGCCTGGACCGGGAAGGTTCCGAGACCCAGTACTTC.

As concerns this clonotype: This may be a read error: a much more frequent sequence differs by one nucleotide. Here the CDR3 reads CASSFRDREPDEKLFF. The CDR3 DNA sequence: TGTGCCAGCAGTTTCCGGGACAGGGAACCAGATGAAAAACTGTTTTTT. This chain joins TRBV7-9 and TRBJ1-4, with TRBD1 matching 9 bases. This CDR3 is 16 amino acids long. Per the germline V gene, CDR1 is SEHNR and CDR2 is FQNEAQ (reference sequence). V was pared by 6 bases and J by 6 bases, with 11 bases of the junction left unmatched. The full variable domain, with the rest looked up from reference TRBV7-9 and TRBJ1-4, is DTGVSQNPRHKITKRGQNVTFRCDPISEHNRLYWYRQTLGQGPEFLTYFQNEAQLEKSRLLSDRFSAERPKGSFSTLEIQRTEQGDSAMYLCASSFRDREPDEKLFFGSGTQLSVL.

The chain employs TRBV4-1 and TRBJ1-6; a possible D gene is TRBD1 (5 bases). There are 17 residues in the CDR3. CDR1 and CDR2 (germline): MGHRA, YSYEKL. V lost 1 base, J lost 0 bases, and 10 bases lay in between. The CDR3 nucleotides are TGCGCCAGCAGCCAAGGGACACCGAGCTCCTATAATTCACCCCTCCACTTT. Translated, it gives CASSQGTPSSYNSPLHF.

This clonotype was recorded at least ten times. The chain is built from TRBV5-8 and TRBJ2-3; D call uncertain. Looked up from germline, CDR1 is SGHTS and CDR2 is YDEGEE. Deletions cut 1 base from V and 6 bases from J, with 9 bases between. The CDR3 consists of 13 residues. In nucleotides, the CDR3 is TGTGCCAGCAGCTTGTTGAGTGGGGATACGCAGTATTTT. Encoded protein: CASSLLSGDTQYF.

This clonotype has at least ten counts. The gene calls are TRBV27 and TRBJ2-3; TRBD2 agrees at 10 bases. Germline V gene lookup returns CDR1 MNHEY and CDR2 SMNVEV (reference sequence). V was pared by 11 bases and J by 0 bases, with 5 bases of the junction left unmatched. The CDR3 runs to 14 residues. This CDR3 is CASAGGPSTDTQYF. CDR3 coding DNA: TGTGCCTCAGCGGGGGGGCCGAGCACAGATACGCAGTATTTT.

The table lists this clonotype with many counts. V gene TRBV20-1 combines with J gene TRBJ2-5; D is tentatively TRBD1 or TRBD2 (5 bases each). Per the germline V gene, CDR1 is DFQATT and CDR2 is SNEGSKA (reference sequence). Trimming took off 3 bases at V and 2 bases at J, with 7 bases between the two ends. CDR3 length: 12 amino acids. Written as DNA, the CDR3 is TGCAGTGCTAGCGGGGCACAAGAGACCCAGTACTTC. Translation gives CSASGAQETQYF.

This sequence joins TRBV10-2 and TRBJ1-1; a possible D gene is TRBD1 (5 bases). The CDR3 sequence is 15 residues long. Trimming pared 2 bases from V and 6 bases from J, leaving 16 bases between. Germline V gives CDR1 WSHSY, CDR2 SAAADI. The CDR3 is CASSEGGYIESEAFF. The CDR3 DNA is TGCGCCAGCAGTGAGGGGGGATACATCGAATCTGAAGCTTTCTTT.

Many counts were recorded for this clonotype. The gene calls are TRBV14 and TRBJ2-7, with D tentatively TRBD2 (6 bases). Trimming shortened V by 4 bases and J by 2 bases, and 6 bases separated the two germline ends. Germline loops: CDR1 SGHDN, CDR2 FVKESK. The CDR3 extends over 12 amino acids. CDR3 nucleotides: TGTGCCAGCAGCCGGGGGGCCTACGAGCAGTACTTC. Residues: CASSRGAYEQYF.

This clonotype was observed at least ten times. The CDR3 DNA follows: TGTGCCAGCAGCCAAGGGACAGGGATGGGGCAAGAGACCCAGTACTTC. Amino acids: CASSQGTGMGQETQYF. The rearrangement links TRBV14 to TRBJ2-5; 8 nucleotides align to TRBD1. The CDR3 consists of 16 residues. Germline V gene data show CDR1 as SGHDN and CDR2 as FVKESK. Unmatched junction bases numbered 6, after V lost 1 base and J lost 2 bases.

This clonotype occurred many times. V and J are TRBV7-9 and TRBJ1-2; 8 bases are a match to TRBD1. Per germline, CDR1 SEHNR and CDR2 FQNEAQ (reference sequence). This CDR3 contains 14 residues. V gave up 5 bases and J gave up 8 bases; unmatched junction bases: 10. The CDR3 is CASSDDVTGGGYTF. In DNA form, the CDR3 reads TGTGCCAGCAGCGACGACGTTACAGGGGGGGGCTACACCTTC.

The CDR3 DNA sequence: TGCGCCAGCAGTGGCCTAGCGGGGAACACAGATACGCAGTATTTT. Its protein product is CASSGLAGNTDTQYF. This chain links TRBV10-2 with TRBJ2-3; 9 positions agree with TRBD2. The V gene's germline CDR1 is WSHSY and CDR2 SAAADI. The CDR3 is made up of 15 amino acids. V shed 4 bases and J 2 bases; nucleotides not matched to a gene: 4.

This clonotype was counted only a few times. The CDR3 sequence is CASSSTTPRGYTF. As DNA, the CDR3 is TGTGCCAGCAGTTCTACGACCCCTCGGGGCTACACCTTC. This chain uses TRBV28 with TRBJ1-2; D is undetermined. CDR3 length: 13 amino acids. Germline V gives CDR1 MDHEN, CDR2 SYDVKM. V dropped 4 bases and J dropped 8 bases, with 14 bases sitting between them.

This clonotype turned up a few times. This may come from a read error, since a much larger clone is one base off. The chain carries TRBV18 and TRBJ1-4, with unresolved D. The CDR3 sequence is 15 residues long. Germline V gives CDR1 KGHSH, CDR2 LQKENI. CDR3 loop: CDSSPERQLGEKLFF. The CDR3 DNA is TGTGACAGCTCACCCGAACGTCAACTAGGGGAAAAACTGTTTTTT.

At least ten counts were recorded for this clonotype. Here the CDR3 DNA reads TGTGCCAGCTCACCGCAATTAGGGACAGGGACCACTGAAGCTTTCTTT. Its translation: CASSPQLGTGTTEAFF. The chain carries TRBV18 and TRBJ1-1; 9 bases align to TRBD1. The CDR3 loop spans 16 amino acids. With 3 bases clipped from V and 4 bases from J, the junction kept 9 bases outside the gene matches. The V gene's germline CDR1 is KGHSH and CDR2 LQKENI.

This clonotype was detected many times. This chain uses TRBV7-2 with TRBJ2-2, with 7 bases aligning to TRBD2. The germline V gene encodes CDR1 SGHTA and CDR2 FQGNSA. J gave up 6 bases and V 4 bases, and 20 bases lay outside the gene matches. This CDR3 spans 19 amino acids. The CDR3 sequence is CASSSSPRGGKRGPGELFF. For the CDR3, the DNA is TGTGCCAGCAGCTCCTCCCCGCGGGGAGGGAAGAGGGGCCCCGGGGAGCTGTTTTTT. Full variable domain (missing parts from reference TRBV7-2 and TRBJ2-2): GAGVSQSPSNKVTEKGKDVELRCDPISGHTALYWYRQSLGQGLEFLIYFQGNSAPDKSGLPSDRFSAERTGGSVSTLTIQRTQQEDSAVYLCASSSSPRGGKRGPGELFFGEGSRLTVL.